A selection of T cell receptor beta chains follows, all from one sample in a study of identifying expanded T cells in peripheral blood. Repertoires were generated with immunoSEQ multiplex PCR, while TCRdb's copy carries only in-frame clones and drops some. The data contain about 90,000 clones, 70% to 90% of them singletons. The material sequenced was blood. These receptors originate from a person aged 18-69 years in good health. CDR3s include the opening cysteine and the closing phenylalanine or tryptophan. D genes are given only for firm matches. Rows give clone size only sometimes, using once, few, many, or a class for an expanded clone.

D,V,J,size,CDR3,DNA
TRBD2,TRBV2,TRBJ2-3,.,CASTRTSGGAVGSDTQYF,TGTGCCAGCACCAGGACTAGCGGGGGGGCCGTTGGGTCGGATACGCAGTATTTT
TRBD1,TRBV7-9,TRBJ1-2,.,CASTRGRGNGYTF,TGTGCCAGCACCAGGGGCAGGGGGAATGGCTACACCTTC
.,TRBV15,TRBJ2-1,.,CATSRERTVGAYNEQFF,TGTGCCACCAGCAGAGAACGGACAGTAGGCGCCTACAATGAGCAGTTCTTC
.,TRBV5-6,TRBJ2-1,.,CASSLSGGPMFF,TGTGCCAGCAGCTTGTCAGGAGGACCGATGTTCTTC
.,TRBV10-3,TRBJ2-5,.,CAISMGLANQETQYF,TGTGCCATCAGTATGGGTCTAGCGAACCAAGAGACCCAGTACTTC
.,TRBV27,TRBJ1-1,.,CASKWGGGNTEAFF,TGTGCCAGCAAGTGGGGGGGCGGGAACACTGAAGCTTTCTTT
.,TRBV28,TRBJ1-2,.,CASTPGPKYGYTF,TGTGCCAGCACTCCGGGACCGAAGTATGGCTACACCTTC
TRBD1,TRBV10-2,TRBJ1-5,.,CAAGTGNYQPQHF,TGCGCCGCCGGGACAGGAAACTATCAGCCCCAGCATTTT
.,TRBV14,TRBJ1-2,.,CASSPYLNYGYTF,TGTGCCAGCAGCCCCTATCTTAACTATGGCTACACCTTC
.,TRBV6-6,TRBJ1-5,medium-sized,CASTEDGRNQPQHF,TGTGCCAGCACCGAGGACGGCCGCAATCAGCCCCAGCATTTT
TRBD1,TRBV29-1,TRBJ1-1,.,CSGDRGGEAFF,TGCAGCGGTGACAGGGGTGGGGAAGCTTTCTTT
.,TRBV10-3,TRBJ1-1,few,CAISDRRVEGTEAFF,TGTGCCATCAGCGACCGGAGAGTCGAGGGCACTGAAGCTTTCTTT
TRBD2,TRBV19,TRBJ2-1,.,CASSPGGGARNEQFF,TGTGCCAGTAGCCCCGGGGGGGGTGCGAGGAATGAGCAGTTCTTC
.,TRBV19,TRBJ1-2,.,CASRPRGSNYGYTF,TGTGCCAGTAGACCGAGGGGCTCGAACTATGGCTACACCTTC
.,TRBV2,TRBJ2-1,.,CASLRARAGNEQFF,TGTGCCAGCCTCCGAGCACGAGCGGGTAATGAGCAGTTCTTC
.,TRBV2,TRBJ2-2,.,CASSELSGDPGELFF,TGTGCCAGCAGTGAATTGTCTGGGGACCCCGGGGAGCTGTTTTTT
TRBD2,TRBV30,TRBJ2-7,.,CACEGSGQAYEQYF,TGTGCCTGCGAGGGTAGCGGGCAGGCCTACGAGCAGTACTTC
.,TRBV5-1,TRBJ2-1,.,CASSSVQAYNSYNEQFF,TGCGCCAGCAGCTCCGTTCAGGCATACAACTCCTACAATGAGCAGTTCTTC
.,TRBV6-5,TRBJ1-1,.,CASRYGLAWDTEAFF,TGTGCCAGCAGGTACGGTCTAGCGTGGGACACTGAAGCTTTCTTT
.,TRBV7-8,TRBJ2-1,.,CASSLLYNEQFF,TGTGCCAGCAGCTTACTATACAATGAGCAGTTCTTC
TRBD1,TRBV2,TRBJ1-5,.,CASSTGAPGNQPQHF,TGTGCCAGCAGCACAGGGGCCCCCGGCAATCAGCCCCAGCATTTT
.,TRBV5-1,TRBJ2-1,.,CASSLLEKTYNEQFF,TGCGCCAGCAGCTTGTTGGAGAAAACCTACAATGAGCAGTTCTTC
.,TRBV5-5,TRBJ1-4,.,CASSLADRNPSNEKLFF,TGTGCCAGCAGCTTGGCAGATCGGAACCCCTCAAATGAAAAACTGTTTTTT
TRBD1,TRBV4-1,TRBJ2-1,.,CASSRTGSSYNEQFF,TGCGCCAGCAGCCGGACAGGGAGCTCCTACAATGAGCAGTTCTTC
TRBD1,TRBV11-3,TRBJ1-6,.,CASSPTGDRNSPLHF,TGTGCCAGCAGCCCGACAGGGGATCGGAATTCACCCCTCCACTTT
.,TRBV6-5,TRBJ2-1,.,CASSRLMRGEQFF,TGTGCCAGCAGTCGACTTATGAGGGGTGAGCAGTTCTTC
.,TRBV5-1,TRBJ2-7,.,CASSLASSDEQYF,TGCGCCAGCAGCTTGGCTTCGTCTGACGAGCAGTACTTC
.,TRBV5-4,TRBJ2-2,.,CASSPPGRETGELFF,TGTGCCAGCAGCCCCCCCGGAAGGGAAACCGGGGAGCTGTTTTTT
TRBD2,TRBV5-1,TRBJ2-2,few,CASTPSGAGTGELFF,TGCGCCAGCACCCCCAGCGGGGCCGGCACCGGGGAGCTGTTTTTT
TRBD1,TRBV7-8,TRBJ1-2,.,CASSRGQGRGYTF,TGTGCCAGCAGCCGAGGACAGGGCCGTGGCTACACCTTC
.,TRBV5-4,TRBJ1-2,.,CASSASRADVYYGYTF,TGTGCCAGCAGCGCGAGTAGGGCAGACGTTTACTATGGCTACACCTTC
.,TRBV11-2,TRBJ1-2,.,CASGTGWGTYGYTF,TGTGCCAGCGGCACAGGGTGGGGGACCTATGGCTACACCTTC
.,TRBV13,TRBJ2-1,.,CASSPVGRSYNEQFF,TGTGCCAGCAGCCCCGTGGGTCGCTCCTACAATGAGCAGTTCTTC
.,TRBV30,TRBJ2-7,once,CAWRLLEQGPYEQYF,TGTGCCTGGAGGCTTTTGGAACAGGGACCCTACGAGCAGTACTTC
.,TRBV14,TRBJ1-1,few,CASSLAGMNTEAFF,TGTGCCAGCAGCCTAGCGGGCATGAACACTGAAGCTTTCTTT
.,TRBV9,TRBJ1-3,.,CASSVRGQAGNTIYF,TGTGCCAGCAGCGTCAGGGGCCAGGCTGGAAACACCATATATTTT
.,TRBV30,TRBJ1-2,.,CAWIRERDYGYTF,TGTGCCTGGATCCGGGAGAGGGACTATGGCTACACCTTC
TRBD1,TRBV28,TRBJ2-5,.,CASSKQGMVETQYF,TGTGCCAGCAGTAAACAGGGGATGGTGGAGACCCAGTACTTC
.,TRBV5-1,TRBJ2-3,.,CASSLAQQGTDTQYF,TGCGCCAGCAGCTTGGCCCAGCAGGGCACAGATACGCAGTATTTT
.,TRBV5-1,TRBJ1-6,.,CASSLAGSGYNSPLHF,TGCGCCAGCAGCTTAGCCGGTAGTGGGTATAATTCACCCCTCCACTTT
.,TRBV7-9,TRBJ1-4,.,CASSLTEQRYEKLFF,TGTGCCAGCAGCTTAACCGAGCAAAGATACGAAAAACTGTTTTTT
.,TRBV5-6,TRBJ2-7,.,CASSLTRGGLYEQYF,TGTGCCAGCAGCTTGACCCGGGGAGGACTCTACGAGCAGTACTTC
TRBD2,TRBV7-8,TRBJ2-1,.,CASSRTSGPYNEQFF,TGTGCCAGCAGCCGGACTAGCGGCCCCTACAATGAGCAGTTCTTC
TRBD1,TRBV11-2,TRBJ1-3,.,CASSLGGTGPGNTIYF,TGTGCCAGCAGCTTAGGTGGGACAGGGCCTGGAAACACCATATATTTT